This T cell receptor (beta chain) was obtained from a study of human T cells and chemical hapten exposure. Time point defined: patch test 1, 2 weeks after DPC sensitization. The sample's treatment: therapeutic diphenylcyclopropenone sensitization with weekly scalp DPC. Trimming shortened V by 1 base and J by 3 bases, and 24 bases separated the two germline ends. The CDR3 spans 19 residues. Germline V gene lookup returns CDR1 MGHRA and CDR2 YSYEKL. TCRdb re-derived calls from the RACE reads in MiXCR, one entry per CDR3 protein. The sample records fewer than 100,000 distinct CDR3 sequences, approximately 12% being singletons. This clonotype was found many times.

This sequence joins TRBV4-1 and TRBJ1-1; weak D call: TRBD1 (5 bases). This TCR derives from an older woman with alopecia areata. Some clones in this sample may be carry-over from other donors' samples. Sample: whole blood, taken in connection with sensitization to the hapten diphenylcyclopropenone (DPC). The CDR3 DNA follows: TGCGCCAGCAGCCAAGCGTCACGGGGGTTATCGTTCGGGGACACTGAAGCTTTCTTT. Protein sequence: CASSQASRGLSFGDTEAFF.